Reported below is one T cell receptor (beta chain). This clonotype was seen a few times. The antigen it binds to is not known. No much larger clonotype is one base removed from it; base qualities were not supplied. The data were taken from a study of T-cell memory formation after mild COVID-19 (dated by TCRdb to 2020 to 2023). Context from the whole study: TCR sequence clusters from the two donors were largely donor specific. T-cell clones expanding and contracting after mild COVID-19 in two donors were tracked by longitudinal TCRalpha and TCRbeta repertoire sequencing. Two young, previously healthy adult volunteers made up the cohort, one male and one female.

Paper-wide results and their limitations: Some responding clones were found in pre-infection memory, which suggests that pre-existing cross-reactive memory T cells took part in the SARS-CoV-2 response. Contracting CD4+ clones appeared mostly in the CM and EM memory subsets, whereas CD8+ clones were enriched in EMRA. From day 15 to 85, contracting clones showed balanced CD4/CD8 phenotypes, whereas a second wave of clones that expanded from day 15 to 37 leaned towards CD4+. SARS-CoV-2 specificity of the second-wave clones peaking on day 37 was not confirmed. Only a couple of mild cases were covered by the study, and larger cohorts that include severe cases with pre-infection samples were considered necessary.

TCRdb names Illumina NovaSeq 6000 as the instrument used. cDNA libraries for TCRalpha and TCRbeta were prepared by 5'RACE using constant-segment primers, with sample barcodes and unique molecular identifiers added. Trizol reagent was used to extract RNA from every sample. Libraries were amplified in two PCR steps, with a second sample barcode and Illumina TruSeq adapters added in the second step. Sequencing of the libraries was done on an Illumina NovaSeq, producing 2 x 150 bp paired-end reads. For the original study's pipeline: The reads were demultiplexed and collapsed into UMI-guided consensus sequences using migec v1.2.7. Using mixcr v2.1.11, UMI consensuses were aligned to TRA and TRB V and J templates and then assembled into clonotypes. Clonotypes were classified as expanded or contracted when called significant by both edgeR and NoisET, with noise models trained on biological replicates. For edgeR calls, the thresholds were a false discovery rate-adjusted p below 0.01 and a log2 fold-change of 1. As an exploratory analysis of dynamics, max-normalized trajectories of the 1000 most abundant clonotypes were examined by PCA with hierarchical clustering. Separately sequenced CD4+ and CD8+ repertoires were used to assign a CD4 or CD8 phenotype to each responding clone. TCRdb ran its own pipeline on the public reads, namely fastp trimming at Q25 and MiXCR clone calling, and kept in-frame beta chains. Records with the same CDR3 protein are collapsed into one entry carrying the most frequent genes and DNA. These V and J calls originate from TCRdb's pipeline instead of the authors' own analysis. The sample has about 57,000 distinct CDR3 sequences on record, roughly an eighth of them singletons. The ten largest make up roughly a quarter of the sample.

Ficoll-Paque density gradient centrifugation was the method used to isolate PBMCs. Clipping removes 3 bases from V and 9 bases from J, with 3 as the unmatched junction base count. The CDR3 covers 13 residues, taking in both the cysteine and the phenylalanine. Here the CDR3 DNA is all that survives: 39 bases in frame from base 1. CDR1 is given as DFQATT and CDR2 as SNEGSKA, both from the germline V gene (reference sequence). This TCR derives from a man aged 18 to 30 who had mild COVID-19 (a few samples of this study predate the infection). The sample titles of this study are shuffled in the database, so cell type and time point are left out; the donor was told from shared clones. The rearranged segments are TRBV20-1 and TRBJ1-6; the central 9 bases match TRBD1. Sequenced sample: PBMCs or a T cell subset sorted from them (not recorded which). The CDR3 reads as follows: CSASGTGSSPLHF. The DNA sequence follows: TGCAGTGCTAGTGGGACAGGGAGTTCACCCCTCCACTTT.